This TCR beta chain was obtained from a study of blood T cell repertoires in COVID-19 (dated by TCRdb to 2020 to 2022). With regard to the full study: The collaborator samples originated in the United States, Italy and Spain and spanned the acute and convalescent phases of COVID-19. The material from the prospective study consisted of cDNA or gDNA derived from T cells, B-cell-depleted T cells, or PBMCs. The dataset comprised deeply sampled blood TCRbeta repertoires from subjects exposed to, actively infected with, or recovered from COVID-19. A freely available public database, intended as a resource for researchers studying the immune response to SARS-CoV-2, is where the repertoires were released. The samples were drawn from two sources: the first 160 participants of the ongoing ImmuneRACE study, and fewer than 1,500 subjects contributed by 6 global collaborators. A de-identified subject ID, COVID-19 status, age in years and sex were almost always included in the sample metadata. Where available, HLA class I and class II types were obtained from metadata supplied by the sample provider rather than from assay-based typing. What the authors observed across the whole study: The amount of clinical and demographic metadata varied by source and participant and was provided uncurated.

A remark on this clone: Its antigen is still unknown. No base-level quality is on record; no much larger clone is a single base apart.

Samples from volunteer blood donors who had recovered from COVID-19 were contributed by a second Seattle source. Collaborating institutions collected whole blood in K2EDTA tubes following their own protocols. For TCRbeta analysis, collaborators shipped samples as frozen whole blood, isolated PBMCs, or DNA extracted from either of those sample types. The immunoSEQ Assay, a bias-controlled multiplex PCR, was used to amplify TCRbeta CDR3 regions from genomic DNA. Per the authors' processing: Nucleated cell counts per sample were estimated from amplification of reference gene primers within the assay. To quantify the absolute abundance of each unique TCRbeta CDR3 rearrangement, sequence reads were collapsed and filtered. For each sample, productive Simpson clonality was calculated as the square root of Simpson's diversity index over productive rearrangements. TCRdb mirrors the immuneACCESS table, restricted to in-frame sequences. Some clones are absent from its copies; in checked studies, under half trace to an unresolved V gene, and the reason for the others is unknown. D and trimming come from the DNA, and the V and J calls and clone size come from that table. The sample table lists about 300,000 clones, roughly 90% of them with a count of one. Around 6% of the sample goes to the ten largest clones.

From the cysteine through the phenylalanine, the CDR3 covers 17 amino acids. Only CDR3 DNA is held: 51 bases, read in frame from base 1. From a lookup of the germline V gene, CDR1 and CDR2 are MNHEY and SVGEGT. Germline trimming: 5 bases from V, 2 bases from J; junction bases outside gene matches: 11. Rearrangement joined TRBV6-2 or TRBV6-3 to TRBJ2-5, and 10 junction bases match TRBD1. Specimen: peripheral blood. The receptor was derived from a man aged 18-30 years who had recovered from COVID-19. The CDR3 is CASSNRRTGGKQETQYF. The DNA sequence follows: TGTGCCAGCAGTAACCGAAGGACAGGGGGGAAGCAAGAGACCCAGTACTTC.